This T cell receptor beta chain comes out of a study of blood T cell repertoires in COVID-19. Recruited during active infection, patients (from Seattle) were subsequently followed longitudinally. This CDR3 is 14 amino acids long. V dropped 2 bases and J dropped 5; count of bases not matched to a gene: 1. Germline V gene data show CDR1 as MRHNA and CDR2 as SNTAGT. This table comes from immunoSEQ multiplex PCR, and its TCRdb copy is limited to in-frame clones, with some not included. The sample contains 250,000 to 350,000 clones, more than 80% of which appear only once. The chain uses TRBV6-4 and TRBJ2-1; 9 bases agree with TRBD2. This receptor was taken from a woman in her forties or fifties with COVID-19, enrolled during active disease. The specimen was peripheral blood. The CDR3 nucleotides are TGTGCCAGCAGTGACCTAGCGGGGAACAATGAGCAGTTCTTC. The encoded protein is CASSDLAGNNEQFF.